These 20 T cell receptor beta chains share one sample of origin, sequenced in a study of blood T cell repertoires in COVID-19. Sequenced by immunoSEQ multiplex PCR; TCRdb stores in-frame clones only, minus some. The repertoire holds about 500,000 clones, 85% to 90% seen once, with 0.8% to 0.9% in the top ten. What was sequenced was peripheral blood. Receptors were obtained from a man between 18 and 29 years old with COVID-19, enrolled during active disease.

The rearrangement links TRBV19 to TRBJ2-7; no reliable D call. The V and J ends lost 3 bases and 6 bases respectively, with 12 bases between them. Germline CDR1 and CDR2: LNHDA and SQIVND (reference sequence). This CDR3 has 13 residues. CDR3 nucleotide sequence: TGTGCCAGTAGTATGGGCCCCCAGGTCGAGCAGTACTTC. Protein sequence: CASSMGPQVEQYF.

This clone was counted a few times. The rearrangement uses TRBV6-5 and TRBJ2-2; TRBD1 aligns across 8 bases. Trimming at V came to 2 bases and at J to 6 bases, leaving 2 bases not matched to a gene. Per germline, CDR1 MNHEY and CDR2 SVGAGI. The CDR3 length is 14 residues. In DNA form, the CDR3 reads TGTGCCAGCAGTTACCGGACAGGGCCCGGGGAGCTGTTTTTT. Translation: CASSYRTGPGELFF.

This chain uses TRBV3-1 (or the pseudogene TRBV3-2) with TRBJ2-6, with D possibly being TRBD1 (6 bases). CDR3 length equals 16 residues. Trimming stripped 6 bases from V and 1 base from J, with 13 bases between. CDR1 is LGHDT, CDR2 YNNKEL, per germline (reference sequence). CDR3 loop: CASRQTGPSGANVLTF. The CDR3 DNA follows: TGTGCCAGCAGACAGACAGGTCCTTCTGGGGCCAACGTCCTGACTTTC.

In its sample, this clone was seen once. The rearrangement joins TRBV6-2 or TRBV6-3 to TRBJ2-6, with D uncertain. Trimming shortened V by 6 bases and J by 5 bases, and 8 bases separated the two germline ends. The CDR3 sequence is 13 residues long. Looked up from germline, CDR1 is MNHEY and CDR2 is SVGEGT. DNA of the CDR3: TGTGCCAGCAGCTTTCTGTGGGCCAACGTCCTGACTTTC. Translating gives CASSFLWANVLTF.

The V call is TRBV7-9, the J call TRBJ2-5; 8 bases match TRBD2. J was trimmed by 0 bases and V by 4 bases; bases with no gene match: 13. In germline, CDR1 is SEHNR, CDR2 FQNEAQ (reference sequence). The CDR3 loop spans 18 amino acids. CDR3 sequence: CASSWPVRAGGDQETQYF. The CDR3 DNA reads as TGTGCCAGCAGCTGGCCCGTTAGGGCCGGGGGGGACCAAGAGACCCAGTACTTC.

The chain has TRBV2 and TRBJ2-1, with D perhaps matching TRBD1 (6 bases). The CDR3 totals 13 residues. Germline CDR1 reads SNHLY; CDR2 reads FYNNEI. Trimming took 6 bases from V and 10 from J, leaving 16 bases between them. CDR3 coding DNA: TGTGCCAGCAGGAGACAGGTTCTAGCCGAGCAGTTCTTC. Its translation is CASRRQVLAEQFF.

The chain recombines TRBV12-5 with TRBJ2-1, with 8 nucleotides matching TRBD2. The trim removed 0 bases at V and 2 bases at J, leaving 12 bases unmatched. This CDR3 comprises 19 residues. The germline CDR1 and CDR2 sequences are LGHNT and FRNRAP. The CDR3 nucleotides are TGTGCTAGTGGTTTGGTAGAGGCTAGCGGGCGAGGTGCCTACAATGAGCAGTTCTTC. It translates to CASGLVEASGRGAYNEQFF.

The V and J genes are TRBV14 and TRBJ2-1, with TRBD2 matching 7 bases. This CDR3 is built from 14 residues. Germline V CDR1 and CDR2: SGHDN, FVKESK. Losses at the gene ends were 3 bases for V and 10 bases for J; bases not matched to a gene: 9. CDR3 bases: TGTGCCAGCAGCCAGATGACTAGCCTACAGGAGCAGTTCTTC. Amino acids: CASSQMTSLQEQFF.

The chain is built from TRBV6-5 and TRBJ2-1; 9 bases fit TRBD1. V lost 6 bases, J lost 6 bases, and 9 bases stayed unmatched. This CDR3 region has 15 residues. Germline-derived CDR1 and CDR2 are MNHEY and SVGAGI. CDR3 amino acids: CASRSSGTGLNEQFF. DNA of the CDR3: TGTGCCAGCAGATCCTCCGGGACAGGGCTCAATGAGCAGTTCTTC.

The V and J genes are TRBV28 and TRBJ2-7; 9 positions agree with TRBD2. Germline V lookup: CDR1 MDHEN, CDR2 SYDVKM. There are 15 residues in the CDR3. Trimming cost V 6 bases and J 2 bases; bases outside gene matches: 8. The CDR3 here is CASSLTGTSPYEQYF. CDR3 bases: TGTGCCAGCAGCCTCACCGGGACTAGCCCCTACGAGCAGTACTTC.

This CDR3 reads CASSSRTGQPQHF. In DNA form, the CDR3 reads TGTGCCAGCAGCTCCCGGACAGGGCAGCCCCAGCATTTT. J is TRBJ1-5 and V is TRBV7-6; 8 nucleotides match TRBD1. This CDR3 comprises 13 residues. CDR1 is SGHVS and CDR2 is FNYEAQ in the germline V gene. The V and J ends lost 4 bases and 7 bases, in that order; junction bases with no gene match: 3.

CDR3 in DNA: TGTGCCAGCAGCTTCGGGGGGCTGGAGGGCGAGCAGTACTTC. As protein: CASSFGGLEGEQYF. V is TRBV5-6 and J is TRBJ2-7, with D possibly matching TRBD2 (7 bases). The ends were cut back, 2 bases at V and 6 bases at J, with 15 bases in the middle. This CDR3 spans 14 amino acids. Germline CDR1 is SGHDT and CDR2 is YYEEEE.

The rearrangement uses TRBV5-1 and TRBJ2-5; 13 nucleotides match TRBD2. The ends lost 4 bases at V and 3 bases at J; junction bases unmatched: 9. CDR1 and CDR2 from the germline V gene are SGHRS and YFSETQ. This CDR3 is built from 17 residues. The CDR3 reads CASSPGLAGVGKETQYF. CDR3 nucleotide sequence: TGCGCCAGCAGCCCCGGACTAGCGGGAGTGGGGAAAGAGACCCAGTACTTC.

V and J are TRBV29-1 and TRBJ2-7; 7 bases fit TRBD2. The V segment lost 7 bases and the J segment 6 bases; nucleotides outside the gene matches: 12. Per germline, CDR1 SQVTM and CDR2 ANQGSEA. The CDR3 is made up of 13 amino acids. The CDR3 coding sequence is TGCAGCGCCGGGGACTATATGAGGGGCGAGCAGTACTTC. This gives the protein CSAGDYMRGEQYF.

V usage is TRBV30 and J usage is TRBJ1-3; no firm D call. The V gene lost 3 bases and the J gene lost 5 bases, with 17 bases spanning the gap. There are 15 residues in the CDR3. Per germline, CDR1 GTSNPN and CDR2 SVGIG (reference sequence). CDR3 in amino acids: CAWSLPGDIRNTIYF. Here the CDR3 DNA reads TGTGCCTGGAGCCTACCCGGGGATATTAGAAACACCATATATTTT.

This chain joins TRBV3-1 (or the pseudogene TRBV3-2) and TRBJ1-5, with no clear D. Germline loops: CDR1 LGHDT, CDR2 YNNKEL (reference sequence). The CDR3 consists of 15 residues. Trimming pared 0 bases from V and 7 bases from J, leaving 13 bases between. The CDR3 DNA follows: TGTGCCAGCAGCCAAGATCTCGTGAGAGTCCAGCCCCAGCATTTT. Translation: CASSQDLVRVQPQHF.

This chain links TRBV30 with TRBJ2-2; D gene ambiguous. Looked up from germline, CDR1 is GTSNPN and CDR2 is SVGIG (reference sequence). The CDR3 is 11 residues long. Trimming cost V 7 bases and J 0 bases, with 3 bases left between them. This CDR3 reads CASANTGELFF. The CDR3 DNA follows: TGTGCCTCAGCGAACACCGGGGAGCTGTTTTTT. The complete variable domain, with remaining parts taken from reference TRBV30 and TRBJ2-2, reads SQTIHQWPATLVQPVGSPLSLECTVEGTSNPNLYWYRQAAGRGLQLLFYSVGIGQISSEVPQNLSASRPQDRQFILSSKKLLLSDSGFYLCASANTGELFFGEGSRLTVL.

The V and J genes are TRBV7-8 and TRBJ2-2; D possibly corresponds to TRBD2 (6 bases). CDR1 SGHVS and CDR2 FQNEAQ come from the germline V gene. The CDR3 sequence is 16 residues long. V lost 3 bases and J 6 bases, leaving 17 bases between the germline ends. CDR3 sequence reads: CASSFPGEVQAGELFF. The CDR3 DNA reads as TGTGCCAGCAGCTTCCCGGGGGAGGTACAGGCCGGGGAGCTGTTTTTT.

CDR3 in DNA: TGTGCCAGCAGCCCGACGGGGGCAGATACGCAGTATTTT. This translates into CASSPTGADTQYF. This chain uses TRBV6-5 with TRBJ2-3; D may be TRBD2 (6 bases). Germline-derived CDR1 and CDR2 are MNHEY and SVGAGI. V lost 6 bases to trimming and J lost 4 bases, with 11 bases between them. This CDR3 is 13 amino acids long.

About this clone: At the DNA level, this CDR3 is encoded by other sequences in the same sample as well. V usage is TRBV7-2 and J usage is TRBJ2-5, with D tentatively TRBD1 (5 bases). The ends were cut back, 0 bases at V and 4 bases at J, with 6 bases in the middle. CDR1 SGHTA and CDR2 FQGNSA come from the germline V gene. The CDR3 has 13 residues. CDR3 region: CASSLAGAETQYF. Here the CDR3 DNA reads TGTGCCAGCAGCTTAGCAGGGGCAGAGACCCAGTACTTC.